One sample yielded the 26 T cell receptor beta chains listed below, sequenced in a study of blood T cell repertoires in COVID-19. Measured with immunoSEQ multiplex PCR; TCRdb has only the in-frame clones, and not every one. This table holds 250,000 or so clones, about 80% found once. The sequencing sample was made of PBMCs or T cells enriched from blood (not recorded which). These receptors all stem from a middle-aged woman who had been exposed to COVID-19.

This rearrangement joins TRBV18 to TRBJ1-4; D may be TRBD1 (6 bases). CDR3 length: 17 amino acids. CDR1 and CDR2 from the germline V gene are KGHSH and LQKENI. The germline V and J ends were trimmed by 3 bases and 8 bases, with 22 bases remaining between them. CDR3 sequence reads: CASSPFPGQLSGEKLFF. The CDR3 DNA sequence: TGTGCCAGCTCACCTTTCCCGGGACAACTCTCGGGGGAAAAACTGTTTTTT.

The chain has TRBV2 and TRBJ2-3, with D tentatively TRBD1 (5 bases). The CDR3 sequence is 14 residues long. The germline gives CDR1 SNHLY, CDR2 FYNNEI. Trimming took off 4 bases at V and 4 bases at J, with 12 bases between the two ends. DNA of the CDR3: TGTGCCAGCAGTGTGGGGCGGTTGCCAGATACGCAGTATTTT. It codes for CASSVGRLPDTQYF.

The table lists this clone with a count of one. The rearrangement links TRBV5-1 to TRBJ1-6; 9 bases map to TRBD1. Germline V gene data show CDR1 as SGHRS and CDR2 as YFSETQ. V lost 3 bases and J lost 7; bases outside the gene matches: 5. This CDR3 is built from 15 residues. The CDR3 protein is CASSSTGGNNSPLHF. The CDR3 DNA is TGCGCCAGCAGCTCGACAGGGGGTAACAATTCACCCCTCCACTTT.

The J gene is TRBJ1-1, the V gene TRBV2, with 9 bases identical to TRBD1. With V trimmed by 6 bases and J by 9 bases, 11 bases remained unmatched. This CDR3 is built from 14 residues. Germline assignment: CDR1 SNHLY and CDR2 FYNNEI. The CDR3 reads CASRVFETGGQAFF. The CDR3 DNA is TGTGCCAGCAGAGTTTTCGAGACAGGGGGGCAAGCTTTCTTT.

This clone has at least ten counts. The chain uses TRBV12-5 and TRBJ2-1; 11 nucleotides line up with TRBD2. Trimming took 5 bases from V and 5 from J; bases not matched to a gene: 8. Germline V gives CDR1 LGHNT, CDR2 FRNRAP. The CDR3 consists of 16 residues. Here the CDR3 reads CASGPPGLAVHNEQFF. For the CDR3, the DNA is TGTGCTAGTGGTCCCCCGGGACTAGCGGTACACAATGAGCAGTTCTTC.

This clone was observed a single time. The J gene is TRBJ2-2, the V gene TRBV7-3, with D perhaps TRBD1 (6 bases). In germline, CDR1 is SGHTA, CDR2 FQGTGA. The V end was cut by 3 bases, the J end by 0 bases, with 14 bases between. The CDR3 has 17 residues. DNA of the CDR3: TGTGCCAGCAGCTTCTCTGTTGGGGGCCCGAACACCGGGGAGCTGTTTTTT. Translated, it gives CASSFSVGGPNTGELFF.

The V and J genes are TRBV5-1 and TRBJ1-1, with a weak D call TRBD1 (5 bases). With 1 base removed from V and 6 bases from J, the gap between germline ends came to 16 bases. This CDR3 has 15 residues. From germline, CDR1 is SGHRS and CDR2 YFSETQ. The CDR3 DNA sequence: TGCGCCAGCAGCTTGTCAGGGCAACGGTTATCTGAAGCTTTCTTT. This encodes CASSLSGQRLSEAFF.

CDR3 nucleotide sequence: TGTGCCAGCAGCTTTAAACAGGGGACGGGTGAAAAACTGTTTTTT. Its protein is CASSFKQGTGEKLFF. The J gene is TRBJ1-4, the V gene TRBV11-2, with 7 bases fitting TRBD1. The CDR3 spans 15 residues. Germline CDR1 reads SGHAT; CDR2 reads FQNNGV. The J segment lost 7 bases and the V segment lost 3 bases, leaving 8 bases of the junction unmatched.

This clone came up once. This chain uses TRBV3-1 (or the pseudogene TRBV3-2) with TRBJ2-4, with TRBD1 matching 7 bases. CDR3 length: 15 residues. Germline V lookup: CDR1 LGHDT, CDR2 YNNKEL (reference sequence). V lost 0 bases, J lost 7 bases, and 6 bases stayed unmatched. CDR3 amino acids: CASSQDRTGTNIQYF. CDR3 in DNA: TGTGCCAGCAGCCAAGATCGGACAGGAACGAACATTCAGTACTTC.

The chain joins TRBV5-1 to TRBJ2-5; the D gene is possibly TRBD1 (6 bases). The germline V and J ends were trimmed by 3 bases and 2 bases, with 11 bases remaining between them. CDR1 is SGHRS and CDR2 is YFSETQ in the germline V gene. There are 14 residues in the CDR3. CDR3 bases: TGCGCCAGCAGCTCTGGACAGAATCAAGAGACCCAGTACTTC. Protein product: CASSSGQNQETQYF.

The table lists this clone with a count of one. V and J are TRBV19 and TRBJ2-7, with TRBD1 matching 7 bases. V gave up 3 bases and J gave up 2 bases; unmatched junction bases: 4. Germline assignment: CDR1 LNHDA and CDR2 SQIVND (reference sequence). The CDR3 spans 14 residues. DNA of the CDR3: TGTGCCAGTAGTATGGGGACAGCCACCTACGAGCAGTACTTC. Amino acid sequence: CASSMGTATYEQYF.

The genes are TRBV30 and TRBJ2-7; TRBD1 matches at 9 bases. The trim removed 7 bases at V and 4 bases at J, leaving 8 bases unmatched. Germline assignment: CDR1 GTSNPN and CDR2 SVGIG (reference sequence). CDR3 length: 13 residues. The CDR3 DNA is TGTGCCTTTGTACAGGGGGCACCGTACGAGCAGTACTTC. Translation gives CAFVQGAPYEQYF.

This clone was seen once. The chain links TRBV27 to TRBJ1-4, with 7 bases that match TRBD1. The junction had 6 bases not matched to a gene; V was cut back by 6 bases and J by 5 bases. CDR1 MNHEY and CDR2 SMNVEV come from the germline V gene (reference sequence). The CDR3 has 14 residues. The CDR3 bases are TGTGCCAGCAGCCCACGGGACAGCAATGAAAAACTGTTTTTT. It specifies CASSPRDSNEKLFF.

The chain employs TRBV7-2 and TRBJ2-3, with 8 positions matching TRBD1. Germline V gene data show CDR1 as SGHTA and CDR2 as FQGNSA. Trimming cost V 5 bases and J 2 bases; bases outside gene matches: 6. This CDR3 spans 15 amino acids. The CDR3 protein is CASSPDRVSTDTQYF. CDR3 nucleotides: TGTGCCAGCAGCCCGGACAGGGTCTCCACAGATACGCAGTATTTT.

The chain uses TRBV7-9 and TRBJ2-3; the match to TRBD2 covers 11 bases. The CDR3 covers 15 residues. Germline CDR1 reads SEHNR; CDR2 reads FQNEAQ (reference sequence). V lost 5 bases, J lost 4 bases, and 5 bases stayed unmatched. The chain's CDR3 is CASSPSGGRADTQYF. In DNA, the CDR3 is TGTGCCAGCAGCCCTAGCGGGGGGCGGGCAGATACGCAGTATTTT.

In DNA form, the CDR3 reads TGCGCCAGCAGCCAAGTCCAGGGCGGAACTGAAGCTTTCTTT. It translates to CASSQVQGGTEAFF. J is TRBJ1-1 and V is TRBV4-3; possible D gene TRBD1, 5 bases. The CDR3 has 14 residues. CDR1 and CDR2 from the germline V gene are LGHNA and YSLEER. V was clipped by 1 base and J by 5 bases, with 11 bases between them.

The chain couples TRBV18 to TRBJ2-7; 9 bases agree with TRBD1. V lost 2 bases and J lost 3; bases outside the gene matches: 5. The V gene's germline CDR1 is KGHSH and CDR2 LQKENI. CDR3 length equals 15 residues. This CDR3 is CASSPSGQGVYEQYF. The CDR3, as DNA: TGTGCCAGCTCACCATCGGGACAGGGTGTCTACGAGCAGTACTTC.

The chain uses TRBV14 and TRBJ1-3; the D is unclear. This CDR3 comprises 15 residues. In germline, CDR1 is SGHDN, CDR2 FVKESK. Trimming removed 5 bases at V and 0 bases at J, with 11 bases between. This CDR3 reads CASSTTGSSGNTIYF. CDR3 DNA sequence: TGTGCCAGCAGCACAACCGGGAGCTCTGGAAACACCATATATTTT.

The chain is built from TRBV13 and TRBJ2-1; 8 nucleotides match TRBD2. V lost 4 bases to trimming and J lost 0 bases; unmatched junction nucleotides: 2. The CDR3 covers 15 residues. The V gene's germline CDR1 is PRHDT and CDR2 FYEKMQ (reference sequence). CDR3 coding DNA: TGTGCCAGCAGCTCGCGGGGGGCCTCCTACAATGAGCAGTTCTTC. This encodes CASSSRGASYNEQFF.

J is TRBJ2-7 and V is TRBV2, with no clear D. In germline, CDR1 is SNHLY, CDR2 FYNNEI. CDR3 length: 14 residues. V gave up 4 bases and J gave up 0 bases, with 10 bases separating them. The DNA of the CDR3 is TGTGCCAGCAGTGCCACAGAAACCTCCTACGAGCAGTACTTC. This translates into CASSATETSYEQYF.

This clone was observed a single time. The chain has TRBV5-5 and TRBJ2-2; the D gene is possibly TRBD1 (7 bases). In germline, CDR1 is SGHKS, CDR2 YYEKEE (reference sequence). V dropped 4 bases and J dropped 0 bases, with 10 bases sitting between them. The CDR3 has 15 residues. The chain's CDR3 is CASSAGQTNTGELFF. CDR3 in DNA: TGTGCCAGCAGCGCGGGACAGACGAACACCGGGGAGCTGTTTTTT.

The chain couples TRBV7-9 to TRBJ1-1; 8 positions agree with TRBD1. The CDR3 spans 15 residues. CDR1 is SEHNR, CDR2 FQNEAQ, per germline (reference sequence). J lost 5 bases, V lost 6 bases, and 11 bases had no gene match. The CDR3 sequence is CASSSFSGGHTEAFF. The CDR3 region has the DNA TGTGCCAGCAGTTCTTTCTCAGGGGGCCATACTGAAGCTTTCTTT. Looking up the rest from reference TRBV7-9 and TRBJ1-1 gives the full variable domain: DTGVSQNPRHKITKRGQNVTFRCDPISEHNRLYWYRQTLGQGPEFLTYFQNEAQLEKSRLLSDRFSAERPKGSFSTLEIQRTEQGDSAMYLCASSSFSGGHTEAFFGQGTRLTVV.

With respect to this clone: The sample holds other DNA sequences that translate to the same CDR3. V usage is TRBV6-5 and J usage is TRBJ2-3, with TRBD1 matching over 10 bases. V trimming: 6 bases; J trimming: 1 base; junction bases outside the gene matches: 1. The CDR3 consists of 14 residues. CDR1 and CDR2 (germline): MNHEY, SVGAGI. The CDR3 nucleotides are TGTGCCAGCAGGACAGGGGGCCGCACAGATACGCAGTATTTT. Translation: CASRTGGRTDTQYF.

In this sample, this clone turned up many times. This chain uses TRBV11-2 with TRBJ1-4; TRBD1 is a possible D gene (6 bases). Trimming stripped 1 base from V and 5 bases from J, with 14 bases between. The CDR3 extends over 16 amino acids. Per the germline V gene, CDR1 is SGHAT and CDR2 is FQNNGV. The CDR3 coding sequence is TGTGCCAGCAGCTTAGGCACAGGGATTGGGAATGAAAAACTGTTTTTT. Translation gives CASSLGTGIGNEKLFF.

The chain employs TRBV3-1 (or the pseudogene TRBV3-2) and TRBJ2-1; 11 bases fit TRBD2. Germline-derived CDR1 and CDR2 are LGHDT and YNNKEL (reference sequence). The V segment lost 1 base and the J segment 7 bases; nucleotides outside the gene matches: 9. The CDR3 loop spans 17 amino acids. The CDR3 nucleotides are TGTGCCAGCAGCCAAGGGGTTAGCGGGGGGGTCACGAATGAGCAGTTCTTC. Its translation is CASSQGVSGGVTNEQFF.

V is TRBV19 and J is TRBJ2-1, with a weak D call TRBD2 (7 bases). The CDR3 totals 15 residues. V was pared by 3 bases and J by 7 bases, with 16 bases between. In germline, CDR1 is LNHDA, CDR2 SQIVND (reference sequence). CDR3 sequence reads: CASSIRGGVTNEQFF. In DNA form, the CDR3 reads TGTGCCAGTAGTATTAGGGGGGGCGTTACGAATGAGCAGTTCTTC.